Detailed here is one TCR beta chain. The antigen is not known. This entry is derived from a study of T cell responses to AZD1222 COVID-19 vaccine. About the research overall: Second-dose groups at about 4 or about 12 weeks were pooled. The study, taken as a whole, reports: With two AZD1222 doses given, Spike-specific TCR breadth and depth both rose.

Here immunoSEQ multiplex PCR was the method, and the copy in TCRdb shows in-frame clones only, minus some. The table records 90,000 to 95,000 clones, 91% of them present only once. The starting material was peripheral blood, obtained on day 0 of AZD1222 vaccination. The receptor comes from an adult in good health.

The CDR3 region has the DNA TGCGCCAGCAGCCCACAGGGGACGGAAAACAATGAGCAGTTCTTC. Its translation is CASSPQGTENNEQFF. This rearrangement joins TRBV5-1 to TRBJ2-1; 7 nucleotides agree with TRBD1. Germline lookup yields CDR1 SGHRS and CDR2 YFSETQ. CDR3 length equals 15 residues. V lost 4 bases, J lost 5 bases, and 9 bases stayed unmatched.